The 11 T cell receptor beta chains given below trace back to one sample, sequenced in a study of shared clonotypes between healthy human individuals. Method: immunoSEQ multiplex PCR; TCRdb's copy keeps in-frame clones and lacks some. The repertoire holds roughly 1,800,000 clones, with approximately 94% as singletons. Naivety among CD8 cells was defined by CD45RO negativity and positive CCR7 selection, thereby excluding terminally differentiated effector memory CD45RA+ cells. Sequencing was done on a sample of naive CD8+ T cells sorted from blood. The receptors stem from a man aged 18 to 30 in good health.

This clone was counted a single time. The rearrangement uses TRBV7-8 and TRBJ2-1, with TRBD2 identical over 8 bases. The CDR3 consists of 15 residues. Germline-derived CDR1 and CDR2 are SGHVS and FQNEAQ. Trimming removed 4 bases from V and 9 bases from J; junction bases left unmatched: 11. The CDR3 sequence is CASSSGSGGAAEQFF. The CDR3 DNA follows: TGTGCCAGCAGCTCTGGGTCGGGGGGGGCCGCTGAGCAGTTCTTC.

The rearrangement links TRBV15 to TRBJ2-5; D call uncertain. Trimming took 1 base from V and 4 from J, leaving 7 bases between them. The germline V gene encodes CDR1 LNHNV and CDR2 YYDKDF (reference sequence). The CDR3 runs to 13 residues. This chain's CDR3 is CATSRAGPETQYF. In DNA form, the CDR3 reads TGTGCCACCAGCAGAGCCGGGCCAGAGACCCAGTACTTC. Combining the CDR3 with reference TRBV15 and TRBJ2-5 gives the whole variable domain DAMVIQNPRYQVTQFGKPVTLSCSQTLNHNVMYWYQQKSSQAPKLLFHYYDKDFNNEADTPDNFQSRRPNTSFCFLDIRSPGLGDTAMYLCATSRAGPETQYFGPGTRLLVL.

This sequence joins TRBV4-3 and TRBJ2-5, with a possible D match to TRBD2 (6 bases). The CDR3 has 14 residues. Per the germline V gene, CDR1 is LGHNA and CDR2 is YSLEER. Between the trimmed V and J ends, which lost 4 bases and 5 bases, there was a span of 14 bases. CDR3: CASSRTTSLETQYF. CDR3 nucleotide sequence: TGCGCCAGCAGCCGCACGACTAGTTTGGAGACCCAGTACTTC.

V gene TRBV30 combines with J gene TRBJ1-2; 10 bases match TRBD1. Germline CDR1 reads GTSNPN; CDR2 reads SVGIG (reference sequence). V lost 2 bases to trimming and J lost 4 bases; unmatched junction nucleotides: 4. The CDR3 covers 14 residues. DNA for the CDR3: TGTGCCTGGAGTACGACAGGGGGCTTCTATGGCTACACCTTC. The encoded protein is CAWSTTGGFYGYTF.

The CDR3 coding sequence is TGTGCCAGCAGCTTGGGAGAGGGGCGCTCCTACGAGCAGTACTTC. Translation gives CASSLGEGRSYEQYF. V gene TRBV5-6 combines with J gene TRBJ2-7; tentatively, D is TRBD1 or TRBD2 (5 bases each). The V end was cut by 0 bases, the J end by 0 bases, with 10 bases between. This CDR3 region has 15 residues. The germline V gene has CDR1 SGHDT and CDR2 YYEEEE.

V usage is TRBV7-9 and J usage is TRBJ2-7; weak D call: TRBD2 (5 bases). Between the trimmed V and J ends, which lost 4 bases and 3 bases, there was a span of 13 bases. In germline, CDR1 is SEHNR, CDR2 FQNEAQ (reference sequence). This CDR3 is built from 14 residues. The CDR3 DNA is TGTGCCAGCAGCTCCCAGGTGGACTTCTACGAGCAGTACTTC. It translates to CASSSQVDFYEQYF.

This chain uses TRBV30 with TRBJ1-1; D perhaps matches TRBD1 (5 bases). Germline CDR1 reads GTSNPN; CDR2 reads SVGIG (reference sequence). V lost 2 bases, J lost 8 bases, and 12 bases lay in between. There are 12 residues in the CDR3. The CDR3 is CAWSPGGGEAFF. The CDR3 nucleotides are TGTGCCTGGAGTCCGGGGGGGGGAGAAGCTTTCTTT.

This rearrangement joins TRBV4-2 to TRBJ1-5; D is undetermined. V was clipped by 0 bases and J by 1 base, with 16 bases between them. From germline, CDR1 is LGHNA and CDR2 YNFKEQ. The length of the CDR3 is 18 residues. The CDR3 DNA follows: TGTGCCAGCAGCCAAGAGTGGTTTAAGGGAGGAAGCAATCAGCCCCAGCATTTT. It specifies CASSQEWFKGGSNQPQHF.

In nucleotides, the CDR3 is TGTGCCAGCAGCCCAGAGGGGGGGGCGCTTGGCAATCAGCCCCAGCATTTT. Translation: CASSPEGGALGNQPQHF. V is TRBV27 and J is TRBJ1-5; tentative D call: TRBD1 (6 bases). CDR3 length equals 17 residues. Germline V gives CDR1 MNHEY, CDR2 SMNVEV (reference sequence). V shed 6 bases and J shed 2 bases, with 20 bases lying between them.

In its sample, this clone was seen once. The gene calls are TRBV9 and TRBJ1-1; 7 bases fit TRBD1. Germline CDR1 reads SGDLS; CDR2 reads YYNGEE. CDR3 length equals 15 residues. V was pared by 4 bases and J by 1 base, with 7 bases of the junction left unmatched. The CDR3 nucleotides are TGTGCCAGCAGCCTCAAAGGGACAGAGAACACTGAAGCTTTCTTT. Protein sequence: CASSLKGTENTEAFF. Full variable domain (rest looked up from reference TRBV9 and TRBJ1-1): DSGVTQTPKHLITATGQRVTLRCSPRSGDLSVYWYQQSLDQGLQFLIQYYNGEERAKGNILERFSAQQFPDLHSELNLSSLELGDSALYFCASSLKGTENTEAFFGQGTRLTVV.

The count of this clone is one. CDR3 protein: CASSGQSTNEKLFF. Written as DNA, the CDR3 is TGTGCCAGCAGCGGACAGTCAACTAATGAAAAACTGTTTTTT. The rearrangement joins TRBV9 to TRBJ1-4; tentative D call: TRBD1 (5 bases). Germline lookup yields CDR1 SGDLS and CDR2 YYNGEE. V lost 3 bases and J lost 0, with 6 bases in between. The CDR3 sequence is 14 residues long.